The clone carrying this T cell receptor beta chain has only a few counts. The identical CDR3 is also encoded by other nucleotide sequences in the sample. V was shortened by 5 bases and J by 6 bases, with 5 bases between the two germline ends. The CDR3 consists of 11 residues. Germline V gives CDR1 SEHNR, CDR2 FQNEAQ (reference sequence). Of the isolated RNA, all was reverse transcribed, and so the sequenced material was expressed TCRB transcripts. The table came from immunoSEQ multiplex PCR; TCRdb's copy has only in-frame clones and leaves some out. The profile covers around 310,000 clones, with approximately 9.9% appearing a single time and more than 0.015% taken by the ten largest. The source of the sample is a study of beta chain features in type 1 diabetes.

This receptor was identified in a woman in her 30s in good health. Source material: naive CD4+ T cells from blood. V and J are TRBV7-9 and TRBJ2-1, with unresolved D. The CDR3 DNA is TGTGCCAGCAGCCCAATCAATGAGCAGTTCTTC. The encoded protein is CASSPINEQFF.